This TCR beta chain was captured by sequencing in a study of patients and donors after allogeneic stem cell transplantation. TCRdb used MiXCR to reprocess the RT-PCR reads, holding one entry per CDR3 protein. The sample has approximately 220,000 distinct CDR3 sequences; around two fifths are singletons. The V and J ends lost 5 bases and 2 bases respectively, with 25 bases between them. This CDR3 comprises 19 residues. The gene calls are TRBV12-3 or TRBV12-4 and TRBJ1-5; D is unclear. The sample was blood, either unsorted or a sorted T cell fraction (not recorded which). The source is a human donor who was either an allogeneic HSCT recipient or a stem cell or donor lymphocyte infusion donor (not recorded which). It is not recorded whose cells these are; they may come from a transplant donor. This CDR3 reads CASSPDYIRTGPGNQPQHF. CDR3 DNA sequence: TGTGCCAGCAGTCCAGACTATATTAGGACGGGCCCCGGCAATCAGCCCCAGCATTTT.